The clone carrying this T cell receptor beta chain occurred once. TCRdb re-derived calls from the RT-PCR reads in MiXCR, one entry per CDR3 protein. The table shows some 90,000 distinct CDR3 sequences, with around 46% occurring only once. This sample was included in a study of patients and donors after allogeneic stem cell transplantation. Germline CDR1 is SGDLS and CDR2 is YYNGEE. V was shortened by 1 base and J by 4 bases, with 18 bases between the two germline ends. The CDR3 runs to 17 residues. The sample comprised blood, either unsorted or a sorted T cell fraction (not recorded which). The receptor's source is a human donor who was either an allogeneic HSCT recipient or a stem cell or donor lymphocyte infusion donor (not recorded which). It is not recorded whose cells these are; they may come from a transplant donor. V is TRBV9 and J is TRBJ2-1, with D possibly being TRBD1 (6 bases). The CDR3 is CASSVSLRQARYNEQFF. In DNA, the CDR3 is TGTGCCAGCAGCGTAAGCCTTCGACAGGCCCGATACAATGAGCAGTTCTTC.